These T cell receptor beta chains were read from a single sample in a study of shared clonotypes between healthy human individuals. Assay: immunoSEQ multiplex PCR; the TCRdb copy retains only in-frame clones and omits some. The table records 1.5 million to 2.5 million clones, roughly 94% of them present only once. The specimen was naive CD8+ T cells sorted from blood. The receptors derive from a man between 18 and 29 years old in good health. Both conserved end residues are part of each CDR3. Fields, in order: V gene, D gene, J gene, clone size, CDR3 protein, CDR3 DNA. The D gene is left open where the match is weak. Expanded clones are given a class, and other clones once, few, many or no size at all.

TRBV7-9,.,TRBJ1-4,.,CASSLEGSSEKLFF,TGTGCCAGCAGCTTAGAAGGGTCGAGTGAAAAACTGTTTTTT
TRBV6-1,TRBD1,TRBJ2-1,.,CASSEPGQGRHEQFF,TGTGCCAGCAGTGAGCCGGGACAGGGACGGCATGAGCAGTTCTTC
TRBV7-8,TRBD2,TRBJ2-1,.,CASSPLWERGNEQFF,TGTGCCAGCAGCCCGCTTTGGGAGCGGGGGAATGAGCAGTTCTTC
TRBV7-9,.,TRBJ2-7,.,CASSWQETYEQYF,TGTGCCAGCAGCTGGCAGGAGACCTACGAGCAGTACTTC
TRBV19,TRBD2,TRBJ2-7,.,CASNPSGQKHEQYF,TGTGCCAGTAATCCTAGCGGGCAAAAACACGAGCAGTACTTC
TRBV27,.,TRBJ1-6,.,CASSLFASSYNSPLHF,TGTGCCAGCAGTTTATTCGCGAGCTCCTATAATTCACCCCTCCACTTT
TRBV6-5,.,TRBJ1-1,.,CASTLMHRNTEAFF,TGTGCCAGCACCTTAATGCACCGAAACACTGAAGCTTTCTTT
TRBV18,.,TRBJ1-2,.,CASSPPIDGNYGYTF,TGTGCCAGCTCACCACCCATCGACGGTAACTATGGCTACACCTTC
TRBV5-1,.,TRBJ2-7,.,CASSEGRGYEQYF,TGCGCATCCTCTGAGGGGAGGGGGTACGAGCAGTACTTC
TRBV28,.,TRBJ2-3,.,CASSLVSTDTQYF,TGTGCCAGCAGTTTGGTTAGCACAGATACGCAGTATTTT
TRBV9,.,TRBJ2-1,.,CASSASGINEQFF,TGTGCCAGCAGCGCCTCAGGAATAAATGAGCAGTTCTTC
TRBV13,TRBD1,TRBJ1-5,.,CASSDRGSQPQHF,TGTGCCAGCAGCGACAGGGGATCCCAGCCCCAGCATTTT
TRBV27,.,TRBJ1-2,once,CASSFLLGASSYGYTF,TGTGCCAGCAGTTTTTTATTGGGGGCTTCATCCTATGGCTACACCTTC
TRBV4-3,.,TRBJ2-1,.,CASSQELESSYNEQFF,TGCGCCAGCAGCCAAGAGTTAGAGAGCTCCTACAATGAGCAGTTCTTC
TRBV30,.,TRBJ2-7,.,CAWSSDSYEQYF,TGTGCCTGGAGTAGCGACAGCTACGAGCAGTACTTC
TRBV5-1,TRBD2,TRBJ2-7,.,CASRWTSGDNEQYF,TGCGCCAGCAGGTGGACTAGCGGGGACAACGAGCAGTACTTC
TRBV28,.,TRBJ1-5,.,CASSFLGYSNQPQHF,TGTGCCAGCAGTTTTCTAGGCTATAGCAATCAGCCCCAGCATTTT
TRBV27,.,TRBJ2-7,.,CASSLYWEGDTYEQYF,TGTGCCAGCAGTTTGTATTGGGAAGGGGATACCTACGAGCAGTACTTC
TRBV11-2,.,TRBJ1-1,.,CASSLFFRRTDTEAFF,TGTGCCAGCAGCTTATTTTTTAGGCGAACAGACACTGAAGCTTTCTTT
TRBV9,TRBD1,TRBJ2-7,.,CASSADRVSSYEQYF,TGTGCCAGCAGCGCCGACAGGGTGAGCTCCTACGAGCAGTACTTC
TRBV9,.,TRBJ1-2,.,CASSVGDGSYGYTF,TGTGCCAGCAGCGTAGGTGACGGCAGCTATGGCTACACCTTC
TRBV29-1,TRBD2,TRBJ2-5,once,CSVELRTSAETQYF,TGCAGCGTTGAATTGAGGACTAGCGCCGAGACCCAGTACTTC